One and the same sample provided the 18 T cell receptor beta chains below, sequenced in a study of patients and donors after allogeneic stem cell transplantation. TCRdb re-derived calls from the RT-PCR reads in MiXCR, one entry per CDR3 protein. The data contain 95,000 to 120,000 distinct CDR3 sequences, around 36% of them singletons. Sequenced material: blood, either unsorted or a sorted T cell fraction (not recorded which). These receptors all come from a human donor who was either an allogeneic HSCT recipient or a stem cell or donor lymphocyte infusion donor (not recorded which). It is not recorded whose cells these are; they may come from a transplant donor.

CDR3 amino acids: CASSLVRKGTQPQHF. DNA of the CDR3: TGTGCCAGCAGTTTGGTAAGGAAAGGAACTCAGCCCCAGCATTTT. The rearrangement uses TRBV28 and TRBJ1-5; D gene ambiguous. Germline CDR1 and CDR2: MDHEN and SYDVKM. The CDR3 is made up of 15 amino acids. The V end was cut by 3 bases, the J end by 6 bases, with 15 bases between.

This clonotype turned up a few times. This chain connects TRBV6-2 or TRBV6-3 to TRBJ2-7; D not certain. Germline V gene sequence: CDR1 MNHEY, CDR2 SVGEGT. The CDR3 is 15 amino acids. The V and J ends lost 2 bases and 0 bases respectively, with 11 bases between them. The CDR3 region is CASSYPDISSYEQYF. CDR3 nucleotide sequence: TGTGCCAGCAGTTACCCCGACATATCCTCCTACGAGCAGTACTTC.

This clonotype has more than one count but fewer than ten. The chain employs TRBV9 and TRBJ2-3; no definite D call. Germline V lookup: CDR1 SGDLS, CDR2 YYNGEE. This CDR3 contains 12 residues. The V and J ends lost 3 bases and 4 bases respectively, with 6 bases between them. CDR3 in DNA: TGTGCCAGCAGCGAAAACGCAGATACGCAGTATTTT. It yields the protein CASSENADTQYF.

This sequence joins TRBV3-1 and TRBJ2-1; 9 bases map to TRBD2. The germline V gene has CDR1 LGHDT and CDR2 YNNKEL (reference sequence). The CDR3 is made up of 14 amino acids. Trimming removed 3 bases from V and 6 bases from J; junction bases left unmatched: 3. The CDR3, as DNA: TGTGCCAGCAGCCACAAAGCGGGAGGCAATGAGCAGTTCTTC. As protein: CASSHKAGGNEQFF.

The chain links TRBV14 to TRBJ2-2; no firm D call. There are 11 residues in the CDR3. Germline CDR1 reads SGHDN; CDR2 reads FVKESK. Deletions cut 5 bases from V and 8 bases from J, with 6 bases between. The CDR3 loop reads CASSGRGELFF. DNA for the CDR3: TGTGCCAGCAGCGGTCGGGGGGAGCTGTTTTTT. Together with reference TRBV14 and TRBJ2-2, the CDR3 gives the full variable domain: EAGVTQFPSHSVIEKGQTVTLRCDPISGHDNLYWYRRVMGKEIKFLLHFVKESKQDESGMPNNRFLAERTGGTYSTLKVQPAELEDSGVYFCASSGRGELFFGEGSRLTVL.

The V call is TRBV19, the J call TRBJ2-1, with D perhaps being TRBD1 or TRBD2 (5 bases each). Trimming took off 2 bases at V and 8 bases at J, with 13 bases between the two ends. Germline V gene data show CDR1 as LNHDA and CDR2 as SQIVND (reference sequence). The CDR3 totals 14 residues. The CDR3 region has the DNA TGTGCCAGTAGTATAAGGGACCCCGCGTATGAGCAGTTCTTC. Translated: CASSIRDPAYEQFF. The variable domain in full, with the rest retrieved from reference TRBV19 and TRBJ2-1, is DGGITQSPKYLFRKEGQNVTLSCEQNLNHDAMYWYRQDPGQGLRLIYYSQIVNDFQKGDIAEGYSVSREKKESFPLTVTSAQKNPTAFYLCASSIRDPAYEQFFGPGTRLTVL.

This clonotype was counted between two and nine times. The chain uses TRBV27 and TRBJ1-2; D call uncertain. Germline V gene lookup returns CDR1 MNHEY and CDR2 SMNVEV (reference sequence). The CDR3 sequence is 13 residues long. Trimming cost V 5 bases and J 4 bases, with 11 bases left between them. Here the CDR3 reads CASSDSGRYGYTF. The CDR3, as DNA: TGTGCCAGCAGTGATTCCGGACGCTATGGCTACACCTTC.

The rearrangement links TRBV20-1 to TRBJ1-2; D ambiguous. Germline CDR1 DFQATT, CDR2 SNEGSKA (reference sequence). V gave up 3 bases and J gave up 4 bases, with 9 bases separating them. This CDR3 comprises 12 residues. In DNA, the CDR3 is TGCAGTGCTAGGAGGCCAGGCTATGGCTACACCTTC. Translating it yields CSARRPGYGYTF.

The gene calls are TRBV12-3 or TRBV12-4 and TRBJ2-7; 8 bases map to TRBD1. The CDR3 is 14 amino acids. The junction had 6 bases not matched to a gene; V was cut back by 5 bases and J by 3 bases. CDR3 in DNA: TGTGCCAGCAGTCACAGGGGGAGTGACTACGAGCAGTACTTC. Its protein is CASSHRGSDYEQYF.

This clonotype was counted once. The gene calls are TRBV27 and TRBJ2-3; 8 bases are shared with TRBD1. This CDR3 has 16 amino acids. Germline V lookup: CDR1 MNHEY, CDR2 SMNVEV (reference sequence). V dropped 6 bases and J dropped 0; count of bases not matched to a gene: 8. In nucleotides, the CDR3 is TGTGCCAGCAGCACCCCGGGGACAGGCAGCACAGATACGCAGTATTTT. This sequence encodes CASSTPGTGSTDTQYF.

By frequency in the sample, this clonotype is large. The V and J genes are TRBV12-3 or TRBV12-4 and TRBJ2-5; D tentatively fits TRBD1 or TRBD2 (5 bases each). The CDR3 length is 13 residues. V lost 5 bases and J lost 6, with 13 bases in between. CDR3 protein: CASSGPGAQTQYF. The DNA for the CDR3 is TGTGCCAGCAGTGGCCCCGGGGCTCAGACCCAGTACTTC.

This chain joins TRBV7-9 and TRBJ1-6, with D hard to call. Germline V lookup: CDR1 SEHNR, CDR2 FQNEAQ (reference sequence). The CDR3 extends over 17 amino acids. V was pared by 1 base and J by 0 bases, with 10 bases between. This chain's CDR3 is CASSLVEGGSYNSPLHF. The CDR3 DNA sequence: TGTGCCAGCAGCTTAGTGGAAGGTGGCTCCTATAATTCACCCCTCCACTTT. The variable domain in full, completed from reference TRBV7-9 and TRBJ1-6, reads DTGVSQNPRHKITKRGQNVTFRCDPISEHNRLYWYRQTLGQGPEFLTYFQNEAQLEKSRLLSDRFSAERPKGSFSTLEIQRTEQGDSAMYLCASSLVEGGSYNSPLHFGNGTRLTVT.

The chain uses TRBV6-5 and TRBJ2-1, with 7 positions matching TRBD1. V shed 2 bases and J 3 bases; nucleotides not matched to a gene: 4. CDR3 length equals 15 residues. The germline V gene has CDR1 MNHEY and CDR2 SVGAGI. The CDR3 sequence is CASSYARDSYNEQFF. The CDR3 DNA reads TGTGCCAGCAGTTACGCTAGGGACAGCTACAATGAGCAGTTCTTC.

This clonotype occurred a few times. CDR3 coding DNA: TGTGCCAGCAGCCAACAGGGGGGAGCTTTCTTT. As protein: CASSQQGGAFF. The chain has TRBV7-2 and TRBJ1-1, with TRBD1 identical over 8 bases. CDR1 and CDR2 (germline): SGHTA, FQGNSA. The CDR3 runs to 11 residues. V dropped 5 bases and J dropped 10; count of bases not matched to a gene: 3. The full variable domain, with the rest looked up from reference TRBV7-2 and TRBJ1-1, is GAGVSQSPSNKVTEKGKDVELRCDPISGHTALYWYRQSLGQGLEFLIYFQGNSAPDKSGLPSDRFSAERTGGSVSTLTIQRTQQEDSAVYLCASSQQGGAFFGQGTRLTVV.

There are a few counts of this clonotype. The rearrangement uses TRBV12-3 or TRBV12-4 and TRBJ2-7, with D uncertain. The CDR3 has 15 residues. V lost 6 bases and J 7 bases, leaving 22 bases between the germline ends. CDR3 in amino acids: CASSPFGLLKLEQYF. CDR3 DNA: TGTGCCAGCAGCCCTTTCGGGCTTCTTAAGCTAGAGCAGTACTTC.

This chain links TRBV18 with TRBJ2-5; tentative D call: TRBD2 (7 bases). The CDR3 is made up of 13 amino acids. Trimming pared 5 bases from V and 5 bases from J, leaving 12 bases between. The V gene's germline CDR1 is KGHSH and CDR2 LQKENI. The CDR3 region is CASSAGGGETQYF. The CDR3 bases are TGTGCCAGCTCAGCCGGCGGGGGCGAGACCCAGTACTTC.

This clonotype was detected a few times. In DNA, the CDR3 is TGTGCCAGCAGCTTAGCAGGAACAGGGGGCCAAGAGACCCAGTACTTC. This translates into CASSLAGTGGQETQYF. The chain is built from TRBV7-9 and TRBJ2-5; 8 bases are shared with TRBD1. Germline V gene lookup returns CDR1 SEHNR and CDR2 FQNEAQ (reference sequence). J gave up 1 base and V 0 bases, and 4 bases lay outside the gene matches. CDR3 length: 16 amino acids. The full variable domain, rest sourced from reference TRBV7-9 and TRBJ2-5, is DTGVSQNPRHKITKRGQNVTFRCDPISEHNRLYWYRQTLGQGPEFLTYFQNEAQLEKSRLLSDRFSAERPKGSFSTLEIQRTEQGDSAMYLCASSLAGTGGQETQYFGPGTRLLVL.

The V call is TRBV12-3 or TRBV12-4, the J call TRBJ2-2; D gene uncertain. The CDR3 is 14 amino acids. The V gene lost 4 bases and the J gene lost 5 bases, with 11 bases spanning the gap. Here the CDR3 reads CASSWGLSTGELFF. The CDR3 DNA is TGTGCCAGCAGTTGGGGTTTGAGTACCGGGGAGCTGTTTTTT.